This TCR beta chain emerged from a study of PD-1 blockade in classical Hodgkin lymphoma. Time point reported: newly diagnosed, previously untreated cHL patient sample. Negative selection with magnets was how CD8+ T cells were isolated from the thawed PBMCs. Sequencing used immunoSEQ multiplex PCR; TCRdb keeps in-frame clones, though not all of them. The profile covers roughly 21,000 clones, with approximately 87% appearing a single time and under 7% taken by the ten largest. The CDR3 consists of 16 residues. The ends were cut back, 1 base at V and 0 bases at J, with 7 bases in the middle. Germline V lookup: CDR1 MNHNS, CDR2 SASEGT. This clone came up a few times.

The material sequenced was CD8+ T cells from blood. The receptor comes from a human donor with classical Hodgkin lymphoma. The chain links TRBV6-1 to TRBJ1-6, with D hard to call. CDR3 sequence: CASSEVGISYNSPLHF. Here the CDR3 DNA reads TGTGCCAGCAGTGAAGTGGGTATCTCCTATAATTCACCCCTCCACTTT.